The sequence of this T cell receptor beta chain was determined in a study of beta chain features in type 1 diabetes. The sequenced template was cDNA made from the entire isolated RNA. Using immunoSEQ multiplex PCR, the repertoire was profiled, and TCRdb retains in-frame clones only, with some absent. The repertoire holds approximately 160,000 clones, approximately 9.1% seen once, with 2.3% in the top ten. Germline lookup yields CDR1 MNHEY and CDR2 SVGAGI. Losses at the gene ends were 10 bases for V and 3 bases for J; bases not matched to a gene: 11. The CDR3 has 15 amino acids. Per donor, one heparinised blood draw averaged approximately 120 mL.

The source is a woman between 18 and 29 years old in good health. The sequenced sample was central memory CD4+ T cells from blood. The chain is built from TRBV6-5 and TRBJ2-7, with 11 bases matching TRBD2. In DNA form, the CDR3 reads TGTGCCACCACTTTAACTAGCGGGAGTGGCTACGAGCAGTACTTC. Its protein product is CATTLTSGSGYEQYF.